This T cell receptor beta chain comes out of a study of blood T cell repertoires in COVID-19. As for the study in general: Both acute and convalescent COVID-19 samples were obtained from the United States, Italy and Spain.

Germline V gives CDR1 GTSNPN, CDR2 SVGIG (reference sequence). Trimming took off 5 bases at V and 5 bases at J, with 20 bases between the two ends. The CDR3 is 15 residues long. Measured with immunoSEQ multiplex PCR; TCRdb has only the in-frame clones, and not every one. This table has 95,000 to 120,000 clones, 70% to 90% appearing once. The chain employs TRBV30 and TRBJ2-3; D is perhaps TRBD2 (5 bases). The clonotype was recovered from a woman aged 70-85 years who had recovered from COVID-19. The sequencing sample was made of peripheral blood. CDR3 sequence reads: CAWGKATKGRDTQYF. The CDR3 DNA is TGTGCCTGGGGAAAAGCGACTAAAGGTAGAGATACGCAGTATTTT.